A selection of T cell receptor beta chains follows, all from one sample in a study of blood T cell repertoires in COVID-19. Sequencing was performed with immunoSEQ multiplex PCR; in TCRdb, only in-frame clones are kept and a portion is missing. The table lists about 170,000 clones, 65% to 85% of them singletons, with over 2.5% in the top ten. Sequences were obtained from peripheral blood. These receptor sequences come from a human donor with acute or convalescent COVID-19. The donor label of this sample is uncertain. CDR3s include the opening cysteine and the closing phenylalanine or tryptophan. The order of the fields is J gene, clone size, V gene, D gene, CDR3 DNA, CDR3 protein. The D gene is left open where the match is weak. Size is omitted from some rows. Given values are once, few, many or a class for expanded clones.

>TRBJ1-2|once|TRBV7-2|-
TGTGCCAGCAGCTTAGTAGAGGGTTCCGGCGGCTACACCTTC
CASSLVEGSGGYTF
>TRBJ1-1|-|TRBV4-2|-
TGTGCCAGCAGCCAACGGACGGGGGACACTGAAGCTTTCTTT
CASSQRTGDTEAFF
>TRBJ2-3|-|TRBV18|-
TGTGCCAGCTCACTTGGGGGGTCAGATACGCAGTATTTT
CASSLGGSDTQYF
>TRBJ2-7|-|TRBV28|-
TGTGCCAGCAGGGCGGGACTTCGGCAATACGAGCAGTACTTC
CASRAGLRQYEQYF
>TRBJ1-1|few|TRBV7-2|-
TGTGCCAGCAGCTCCGGACAGAACACTGAAGCTTTCTTT
CASSSGQNTEAFF
>TRBJ2-3|-|TRBV19|-
TGTGCCAGTACCCCAGCCCTGGGCCTGCCAGATACGCAGTATTTT
CASTPALGLPDTQYF
>TRBJ2-5|-|TRBV9|-
TGTGCCAGCAGCGTAACCGGCCTAGTCCAAGAGACCCAGTACTTC
CASSVTGLVQETQYF
>TRBJ1-2|-|TRBV6-5|-
TGTGCCAGCAGCCAAGCTATCTATGGCTACACCTTC
CASSQAIYGYTF
>TRBJ1-5|-|TRBV7-2|TRBD1
TGTGCCAGCAGCCCCGGACAGGGCTCCCGTCCCCAGCATTTT
CASSPGQGSRPQHF
>TRBJ1-2|-|TRBV5-6|-
TGTGCCAGCAGCTTGTCTTCTCGGTATGGCTACACCTTC
CASSLSSRYGYTF
>TRBJ2-7|-|TRBV18|-
TGTGCCAGCTCACAGCAGGGGAGCTCCTACGAGCAGTACTTC
CASSQQGSSYEQYF
>TRBJ1-2|once|TRBV27|TRBD1
TGTGCCAGCAGTTTCGCCGGGACAGGAGGGGAGCACTATGGCTACACCTTC
CASSFAGTGGEHYGYTF
>TRBJ2-1|-|TRBV5-1|TRBD1
TGCGCCTGCTCGCGGGACAGGGGGCTCAATGAGCAGTTCTTC
CACSRDRGLNEQFF
>TRBJ1-4|-|TRBV30|TRBD1
TGTGCCTGGAGGGACAGGGGTAGGGAAAAACTGTTTTTT
CAWRDRGREKLFF
>TRBJ2-2|once|TRBV2|TRBD1
TGTGCCAGCAGTGCAGGACAGGGGGGTACCGGGGAGCTGTTTTTT
CASSAGQGGTGELFF
>TRBJ2-7|-|TRBV5-1|TRBD1
TGCGCCAGCAGCTTGGAACAGGGGGCCTACGAGCAGTACTTC
CASSLEQGAYEQYF
>TRBJ1-5|-|TRBV25-1|-
TGTGCCAGCAGTGAGGCTAGGGGGTACCATCAGCCCCAGCATTTT
CASSEARGYHQPQHF
>TRBJ1-2|-|TRBV14|-
TGTGCCAGCAGCATAGAAGTCGCCTATGGCTACACCTTC
CASSIEVAYGYTF
>TRBJ1-1|-|TRBV12-3/TRBV12-4|-
TGTGCCAGCAGTTTTGTGTCAGCTGAAGCTTTCTTT
CASSFVSAEAFF
>TRBJ2-7|few|TRBV5-4|TRBD2
TGTGCCAGCAGCGCGGGACTAGCGGGGGACTCCTACGAGCAGTACTTC
CASSAGLAGDSYEQYF
>TRBJ2-4|-|TRBV7-2|-
TGTGCCAGCAGCTTCGGGGTTTTAGCCAAAAACATTCAGTACTTC
CASSFGVLAKNIQYF
>TRBJ2-3|-|TRBV5-8|-
TGTGCCAGCAGCTTCCACCGGTGGGATACGCAGTATTTT
CASSFHRWDTQYF
>TRBJ1-5|-|TRBV5-4|-
TGTGCCAGCAGCTCTGACAGTGCTCAGCCCCAGCATTTT
CASSSDSAQPQHF
>TRBJ2-7|-|TRBV18|TRBD1
TGTGCCAGCTCACCCCGACAGGGGAACGAGCAGTACTTC
CASSPRQGNEQYF
>TRBJ2-5|once|TRBV6-5|TRBD2
TGTGCCAGCAGTTACTCTGGACTAGTCGCAGAGACCCAGTACTTC
CASSYSGLVAETQYF
>TRBJ2-1|-|TRBV3-1/TRBV3-2|TRBD2
TGTGCCAGCAGCCTTAGCGGGAGGGCTCACAATGAGCAGTTCTTC
CASSLSGRAHNEQFF
>TRBJ1-1|few|TRBV6-5|TRBD1
TGTGCCAGCAGTTACACGGGGACAGGGGGCACTGAAGCTTTCTTT
CASSYTGTGGTEAFF
>TRBJ1-6|-|TRBV6-5|-
TGTGCCAGCAGTTACTCCGACTTCGGGGGGGGATCACCCCTCCACTTT
CASSYSDFGGGSPLHF
>TRBJ2-6|-|TRBV7-3|-
TGTGCCAGCAGCTTAGGGAGCGGGTCTGGGGCCAACGTCCTGACTTTC
CASSLGSGSGANVLTF
>TRBJ1-1|-|TRBV3-1/TRBV3-2|-
TGTGCCAGCAAGAGAGAATCGAACACTGAAGCTTTCTTT
CASKRESNTEAFF
>TRBJ2-5|-|TRBV18|-
TGTGCCAGCTCCCAAGGGCGGTTAGGAGGAGAGACCCAGTACTTC
CASSQGRLGGETQYF
>TRBJ2-3|-|TRBV5-1|TRBD2
TGCGCCAGCAGCTTGGGACTAGCGGGGCGCACAGATACGCAGTATTTT
CASSLGLAGRTDTQYF
>TRBJ2-3|-|TRBV6-6|-
TGTGCCAGCAGTTTTGACGGAGCCCCCACAGATACGCAGTATTTT
CASSFDGAPTDTQYF
>TRBJ1-4|once|TRBV28|-
TGTGCCAGCAGTTTATGGGCAGGGGCGGGCGAAAAACTGTTTTTT
CASSLWAGAGEKLFF
>TRBJ1-4|-|TRBV29-1|-
TGCAGCGTTGGGAGGACTAATGAAAAACTGTTTTTT
CSVGRTNEKLFF
>TRBJ1-5|-|TRBV4-1|TRBD1
TGCGCCAGCAGCCAAGGACAGGGGGCGCGTTCGATTAGCAATCAGCCCCAGCATTTT
CASSQGQGARSISNQPQHF
>TRBJ2-3|-|TRBV4-2|TRBD2
TGTGCCAGCAGCCAAGAGGGACTAGCGGATACGCAGTATTTT
CASSQEGLADTQYF
>TRBJ1-1|-|TRBV29-1|TRBD1
TGCAGCGTCCAACAGGGGCCTGAAGCTTTCTTT
CSVQQGPEAFF
>TRBJ2-3|-|TRBV7-3|-
TGTGCCAGCAGCCCGAGGGGGGGACCAGGAGGAACAGATACGCAGTATTTT
CASSPRGGPGGTDTQYF
>TRBJ2-5|-|TRBV3-1/TRBV3-2|TRBD2
TGTGCCAGCAGCCAAGATCTCGCGGGGGGGCCACAAGAGACCCAGTACTTC
CASSQDLAGGPQETQYF
>TRBJ2-3|-|TRBV11-3|TRBD1
TGTGCCAGCAGCAATACATGGGACAGGAGCACAGATACGCAGTATTTT
CASSNTWDRSTDTQYF
>TRBJ2-5|-|TRBV18|-
TGTGCCAGCTCACCCGAGATACAAGAGACCCAGTACTTC
CASSPEIQETQYF
>TRBJ2-5|-|TRBV2|-
TGTGCCAGCAGCTCGTTAGAGGAAGGGACCCAGTACTTC
CASSSLEEGTQYF
>TRBJ1-2|-|TRBV6-6|-
TGTGCCAGCAGCCCAGACAGCCCTAGGTCCAAAGGCTACACCTTC
CASSPDSPRSKGYTF
>TRBJ2-7|-|TRBV28|TRBD2
TGTGCCAGCAGTCCGTCGACTAGCGGGGGATCCTACGAGCAGTACTTC
CASSPSTSGGSYEQYF
>TRBJ1-5|-|TRBV19|-
TGTGCCAGTAGTTTTTGGACTGCGAATAGCAATCAGCCCCAGCATTTT
CASSFWTANSNQPQHF
>TRBJ1-5|-|TRBV9|-
TGTGCCAGCAGCTCCGAAGGGAGGGCTGATAGCAATCAGCCCCAGCATTTT
CASSSEGRADSNQPQHF
>TRBJ2-3|-|TRBV9|-
TGTGCCAGCAGCGTAGAGAACAGGGCGCGGATGGATACGCAGTATTTT
CASSVENRARMDTQYF
>TRBJ2-2|once|TRBV7-3|TRBD2
TGTGCCAGCAGCGGCCGACTAGCGGGGGGCGGAGAGCTGTTTTTT
CASSGRLAGGGELFF
>TRBJ2-2|-|TRBV30|TRBD2
TGTGCCTGGCTGCGGGACGGGGGGTACACCGGGGAGCTGTTTTTT
CAWLRDGGYTGELFF
>TRBJ1-4|-|TRBV19|-
TGTGCCAGTAGTATAGATACGGGGGGCGGCGAAAAACTGTTTTTT
CASSIDTGGGEKLFF
>TRBJ2-7|once|TRBV5-1|TRBD2
TGCGCCAGCAGCCCCGGGACTAGCGGGTACGAGCAGTACTTC
CASSPGTSGYEQYF